This T cell receptor (beta chain) appears in the sequencing data of a study of regulatory T cells in long-lasting Graves disease. This clonotype was counted at least ten times. No antigen is known for it. Findings of the study overall: When disease was persistent, TRBV28, TRBJ1-2 and TRBJ2-5 were the favored segments.

The time point here: newly diagnosed GD, antithyroid drugs for less than 3 months. Scientists built the TCR library using RNA that was extracted from PBMCs. Building the TCR beta libraries relied on iRepertoire HTBI primers, and CDR3 regions underwent Arm-PCR. One entry per CDR3 protein results from TCRdb running MiXCR on the multiplex PCR reads. Of some 560,000 distinct CDR3 sequences listed, more than 15% are singletons. The CDR3 spans 14 residues. With 0 bases removed from V and 7 bases from J, the gap between germline ends came to 12 bases. CDR1 and CDR2 from the germline V gene are MNHNS and SASEGT. The same data also contributed to another study, on T cells in Graves' hyperthyroidism and ophthalmopathy. From that paper: Stability of Graves' hyperthyroidism was defined as absent ophthalmopathy progression within 18 months.

The material sequenced was peripheral blood mononuclear cells (PBMCs), taken at new diagnosis, from a patient treated with antithyroid drugs. The clonotype was recovered from a woman aged 40-65 years with Graves disease. The rearrangement uses TRBV6-1 and TRBJ1-2; a weak D match, TRBD1 (5 bases). The CDR3 protein is CASSEAPGNGGYTF. Here the CDR3 DNA reads TGTGCCAGCAGTGAAGCCCCAGGGAATGGTGGCTACACCTTC.